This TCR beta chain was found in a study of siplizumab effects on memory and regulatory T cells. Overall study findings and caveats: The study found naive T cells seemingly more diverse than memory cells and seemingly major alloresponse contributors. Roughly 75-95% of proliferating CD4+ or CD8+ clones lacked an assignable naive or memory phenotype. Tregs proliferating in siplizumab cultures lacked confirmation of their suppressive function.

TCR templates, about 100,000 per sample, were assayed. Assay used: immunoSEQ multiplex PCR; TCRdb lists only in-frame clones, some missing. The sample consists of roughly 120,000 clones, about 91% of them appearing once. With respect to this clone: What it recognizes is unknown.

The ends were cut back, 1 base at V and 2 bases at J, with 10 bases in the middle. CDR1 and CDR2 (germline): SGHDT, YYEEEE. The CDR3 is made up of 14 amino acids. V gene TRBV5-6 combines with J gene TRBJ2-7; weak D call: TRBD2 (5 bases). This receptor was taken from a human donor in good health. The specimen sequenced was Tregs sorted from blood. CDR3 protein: CASSLLGAAYEQYF. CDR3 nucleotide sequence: TGTGCCAGCAGCTTGCTGGGAGCCGCCTACGAGCAGTACTTC.